Following are 22 T cell receptor beta chains from one sample sequenced in a study of shared clonotypes between healthy human individuals. Profiling relied on immunoSEQ multiplex PCR, and the TCRdb table lists in-frame clones only, not all of them. The sample consists of 2 million to 2.5 million clones, approximately 94% of them appearing once. The sample comprised naive CD4+ T cells sorted from blood. Indicated subset: CD45RA+ positively selected. The receptor set was obtained from a man between 18 and 29 years old in good health.

The genes are TRBV5-6 and TRBJ2-7; 9 bases align to TRBD1. The CDR3 spans 15 residues. J gave up 4 bases and V 3 bases, and 8 bases lay outside the gene matches. Germline CDR1 and CDR2: SGHDT and YYEEEE. CDR3 protein: CASSSHTGGRYEQYF. As DNA, the CDR3 is TGTGCCAGCAGCTCCCATACAGGGGGCCGGTACGAGCAGTACTTC.

The chain couples TRBV28 to TRBJ2-2, with a tentative D call TRBD2 (6 bases). Germline values: CDR1 MDHEN, CDR2 SYDVKM. Trimming pared 7 bases from V and 7 bases from J, leaving 16 bases between. The CDR3 length is 14 residues. The CDR3 DNA sequence: TGTGCCAGCACCAGCGCCTCGGGGGTCGGGGAGCTGTTTTTT. Translated, it gives CASTSASGVGELFF.

V and J are TRBV28 and TRBJ2-1, with D possibly being TRBD1 (5 bases). V was cut by 6 bases and J by 3 bases, with 15 bases left in between. The CDR3 consists of 15 residues. Germline-derived CDR1 and CDR2 are MDHEN and SYDVKM. The CDR3 coding sequence is TGTGCCAGCAGCACTCCCGACAGATACTACAATGAGCAGTTCTTC. It yields the protein CASSTPDRYYNEQFF.

The chain recombines TRBV5-4 with TRBJ1-5, with D tentatively TRBD1 (6 bases). The CDR3 has 15 residues. Germline V lookup: CDR1 SGHNT, CDR2 YYREEE (reference sequence). Trimming shortened V by 4 bases and J by 2 bases, and 13 bases separated the two germline ends. CDR3 nucleotide sequence: TGTGCCAGCAGCCTGGACAGTCCGGGCAATCAGCCCCAGCATTTT. It is translated as CASSLDSPGNQPQHF.

The rearrangement links TRBV7-3 to TRBJ2-2, with TRBD2 identical over 13 bases. V gave up 5 bases and J gave up 5 bases; unmatched junction bases: 8. From germline, CDR1 is SGHTA and CDR2 FQGTGA. The CDR3 contains 17 residues. Here the CDR3 DNA reads TGTGCCAGCAGCATTAGGACTAGCGGGGGCCGGACCGGGGAGCTGTTTTTT. It encodes CASSIRTSGGRTGELFF.

The chain links TRBV19 to TRBJ1-3; D is perhaps TRBD1 (5 bases). The CDR3 extends over 15 amino acids. V dropped 5 bases and J dropped 0 bases, with 11 bases sitting between them. Germline V lookup: CDR1 LNHDA, CDR2 SQIVND (reference sequence). The CDR3: CASSSEGNSGNTIYF. For the CDR3, the DNA is TGTGCCAGTAGTTCCGAGGGGAACTCTGGAAACACCATATATTTT.

J is TRBJ2-3 and V is TRBV10-3, with D tentatively TRBD2 (6 bases). Trimming shortened V by 10 bases and J by 3 bases, and 11 bases separated the two germline ends. CDR1 is ENHRY, CDR2 SYGVKD, per germline. The CDR3 is made up of 12 amino acids. CDR3 sequence: CANGGGTDTQYF. As DNA, the CDR3 is TGTGCCAACGGGGGTGGGACAGATACGCAGTATTTT.

V gene TRBV4-1 combines with J gene TRBJ1-2; D not resolved. The CDR3 loop spans 16 amino acids. Germline-derived CDR1 and CDR2 are MGHRA and YSYEKL. V lost 3 bases to trimming and J lost 7 bases, with 21 bases between them. The CDR3 nucleotides are TGCGCCAGCAGCCAGGCGACTGCCCAGCACTTGGGTGGCTACACCTTC. Residues: CASSQATAQHLGGYTF.

V usage is TRBV5-5 and J usage is TRBJ2-7; D ambiguous. Trimming shortened V by 0 bases and J by 0 bases, and 10 bases separated the two germline ends. The CDR3 covers 15 residues. Germline CDR1 and CDR2: SGHKS and YYEKEE (reference sequence). The CDR3 loop is CASSLVRSSSYEQYF. DNA of the CDR3: TGTGCCAGCAGCTTGGTTAGATCGAGCTCCTACGAGCAGTACTTC.

This chain uses TRBV7-9 with TRBJ1-4, with 7 bases fitting TRBD1. Looked up from germline, CDR1 is SEHNR and CDR2 is FQNEAQ (reference sequence). The CDR3 totals 15 residues. Unmatched junction bases numbered 9, after V lost 5 bases and J lost 6 bases. CDR3 in amino acids: CASSMLGTDHEKLFF. DNA for the CDR3: TGTGCCAGCAGCATGCTCGGGACAGATCATGAAAAACTGTTTTTT.

The CDR3 nucleotides are TGTGCCAGCAGCTTGGGGGGACTAGCCAGGGAGACCCAGTACTTC. This gives the protein CASSLGGLARETQYF. V gene TRBV5-4 combines with J gene TRBJ2-5; the match to TRBD2 covers 9 bases. The CDR3 has 15 residues. CDR1 and CDR2 from the germline V gene are SGHNT and YYREEE (reference sequence). V lost 0 bases, J lost 5 bases, and 5 bases stayed unmatched.

This clone was found a few times. Here the CDR3 reads CASRRVDEAFF. The CDR3 bases are TGTGCCAGCAGGAGAGTGGATGAAGCTTTCTTT. The chain employs TRBV2 and TRBJ1-1; D unclear. Germline lookup yields CDR1 SNHLY and CDR2 FYNNEI. The CDR3 contains 11 residues. The V end was cut by 6 bases, the J end by 7 bases, with 9 bases between.

The chain carries TRBV6-1 and TRBJ2-1; 8 bases align to TRBD2. The CDR3 is 15 amino acids. The trim removed 1 base at V and 9 bases at J, leaving 8 bases unmatched. Germline V gene sequence: CDR1 MNHNS, CDR2 SASEGT. The CDR3 reads CASSEDSGARTEQFF. CDR3 sequence (DNA): TGTGCCAGCAGTGAAGATAGCGGGGCGAGGACTGAGCAGTTCTTC.

The chain joins TRBV5-1 to TRBJ1-2; TRBD1 aligns across 8 bases. V was clipped by 2 bases and J by 7 bases; unmatched bases: 16. Per the germline V gene, CDR1 is SGHRS and CDR2 is YFSETQ. This CDR3 is 17 amino acids long. In DNA, the CDR3 is TGCGCCAGCAGCTTATCGGGACAGGCAGAATTCTATCTTGGCTACACCTTC. Protein product: CASSLSGQAEFYLGYTF.

The J gene is TRBJ1-1, the V gene TRBV5-1; D ambiguous. CDR3 size: 15 residues. V was shortened by 1 base and J by 1 base, with 11 bases between the two germline ends. Germline assignment: CDR1 SGHRS and CDR2 YFSETQ. CDR3: CASSLYGIRNTEAFF. CDR3 nucleotide sequence: TGCGCCAGCAGCTTGTACGGGATCCGGAACACTGAAGCTTTCTTT.

The rearrangement joins TRBV27 to TRBJ2-6; D possibly corresponds to TRBD1 (5 bases). V lost 7 bases to trimming and J lost 0 bases, with 10 bases between them. The CDR3 consists of 15 residues. Germline CDR1 and CDR2: MNHEY and SMNVEV (reference sequence). The CDR3 sequence: CASTLRGSGANVLTF. In DNA form, the CDR3 reads TGTGCCAGCACCCTAAGGGGCTCTGGGGCCAACGTCCTGACTTTC.

The chain combines TRBV10-2 with TRBJ2-1, with D unresolved. Per germline, CDR1 WSHSY and CDR2 SAAADI. The CDR3 loop spans 14 amino acids. Trimming left V 4 bases short and J 1 base short, with 8 bases between. The CDR3 DNA reads TGCGCCAGCAGTGTCTTAGGGTCCTACAATGAGCAGTTCTTC. Residues: CASSVLGSYNEQFF.

V usage is TRBV7-2 and J usage is TRBJ2-5; 11 nucleotides line up with TRBD2. With V trimmed by 1 base and J by 6 bases, 10 bases remained unmatched. In germline, CDR1 is SGHTA, CDR2 FQGNSA. This CDR3 contains 17 residues. CDR3 in DNA: TGTGCCAGCAGCTTAGGTCTTAGTTCTAGCGGGAGGCAGACCCAGTACTTC. Translating gives CASSLGLSSSGRQTQYF.

The chain links TRBV2 to TRBJ2-1; D remains unclear. V lost 6 bases, J lost 5 bases, and 8 bases lay in between. Germline CDR1 SNHLY, CDR2 FYNNEI. This CDR3 contains 12 residues. CDR3: CASRTFNNEQFF. In DNA, the CDR3 is TGTGCCAGCAGGACTTTTAACAATGAGCAGTTCTTC.

The chain uses TRBV10-2 and TRBJ2-5; TRBD2 matches 7 bases. CDR3 length: 17 amino acids. The V gene end was trimmed by 3 bases and the J gene end by 1 base; junction bases not matched to a gene: 11. The germline CDR1 and CDR2 sequences are WSHSY and SAAADI. For the CDR3, the DNA is TGCGCCAGCAGTGACTCCCCTAGCGGCTACCCCCAAGAGACCCAGTACTTC. Translated, it gives CASSDSPSGYPQETQYF.

This clone has a single count. The chain links TRBV4-3 to TRBJ2-7, with D hard to call. CDR3 length: 14 amino acids. V lost 0 bases and J 3 bases, leaving 9 bases between the germline ends. Germline V gene data show CDR1 as LGHNA and CDR2 as YSLEER. The CDR3 region is CASSQEVPSYEQYF. CDR3 sequence (DNA): TGCGCCAGCAGCCAAGAAGTCCCAAGCTACGAGCAGTACTTC.

The chain combines TRBV10-3 with TRBJ2-5; 7 bases are a match to TRBD1. Trimming cost V 6 bases and J 5 bases; bases outside gene matches: 6. The germline gives CDR1 ENHRY, CDR2 SYGVKD. The CDR3 sequence is 13 residues long. The CDR3 loop is CAISGGQAETQYF. Written as DNA, the CDR3 is TGTGCCATCAGCGGCGGACAGGCGGAGACCCAGTACTTC.